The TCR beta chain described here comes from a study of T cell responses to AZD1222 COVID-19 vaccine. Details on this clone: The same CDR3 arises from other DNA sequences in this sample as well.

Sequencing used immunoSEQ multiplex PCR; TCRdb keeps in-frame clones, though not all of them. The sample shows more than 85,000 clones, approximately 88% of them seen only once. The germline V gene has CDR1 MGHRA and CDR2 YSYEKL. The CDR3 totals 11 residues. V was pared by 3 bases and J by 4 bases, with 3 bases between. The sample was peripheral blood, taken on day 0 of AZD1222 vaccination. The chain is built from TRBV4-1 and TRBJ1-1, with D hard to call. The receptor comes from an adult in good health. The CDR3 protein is CASSQGTEAFF. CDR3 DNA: TGCGCCAGCAGCCAGGGCACTGAAGCTTTCTTT.